This is a list of T cell receptor beta chains from one sample in a study of CD8 T cells in Susac syndrome. From the immunoSEQ multiplex PCR reads, TCRdb called clonotypes with MiXCR, one entry per CDR3 protein. Of 330,000 or so distinct CDR3 sequences listed, about 89% were seen once; the top ten hold approximately 0.18%. Sequenced: CD8+ T cells from PBMCs. The source is a human donor with multiple sclerosis. Each CDR3 is given with its conserved first and last residue. A D gene is named only where the DNA matches it firmly. Rows give clone size only sometimes, using once, few, many, or a class for an expanded clone.

len,abundance,d_gene,v_gene,j_gene,CDR3nt,CDR3aa
17,once,-,TRBV7-9,TRBJ2-5,TGTGCCAGCAGCTTATGGGACAACAGGGCGTACCAAGAGACCCAGTACTTC,CASSLWDNRAYQETQYF
14,-,-,TRBV6-1,TRBJ2-5,TGTGCCAGCAGTGCCTCGGTGTACCAAGAGACCCAGTACTTC,CASSASVYQETQYF
16,-,TRBD1,TRBV27,TRBJ1-6,TGTGCCAGCAGTTTTGCCCTACAGGGGGATAATTCACCCCTCCACTTT,CASSFALQGDNSPLHF
16,-,TRBD1,TRBV28,TRBJ1-4,TGTGCCAGCAGTTTTGGTTTGGGGACAGAGAATGAAAAACTGTTTTTT,CASSFGLGTENEKLFF
17,-,-,TRBV5-6,TRBJ1-4,TGTGCCAGCAGCTTGGCAAGAAAGGGGGATACTAATGAAAAACTGTTTTTT,CASSLARKGDTNEKLFF
11,-,-,TRBV5-6,TRBJ1-2,TGTGCCAGCAGCTTGGAGAGAGGCTACACCTTC,CASSLERGYTF
15,-,TRBD1,TRBV7-9,TRBJ2-1,TGTGCCAGCAGCCGTAACAGGGGTGAGGACAATGAGCAGTTCTTC,CASSRNRGEDNEQFF
16,-,-,TRBV4-1,TRBJ1-1,TGCGCCAGCAGCCAACTAAGACCAAGGGGGAACACTGAAGCTTTCTTT,CASSQLRPRGNTEAFF
15,-,TRBD2,TRBV19,TRBJ2-4,TGTGCCAGTAGTCCGCAGACTAGCTCCCAAGACATTCAGTACTTC,CASSPQTSSQDIQYF
13,-,TRBD2,TRBV10-3,TRBJ2-1,TGTGCCGTTTGGACTAGCCTTTACAATGAGCAGTTCTTC,CAVWTSLYNEQFF
14,-,-,TRBV29-1,TRBJ2-1,TGCAGCGTTGAAGCCGCGGCAATCTACAATGAGCAGTTCTTC,CSVEAAAIYNEQFF
19,-,-,TRBV27,TRBJ2-1,TGTGCCAGCAGTTTATCGTCCCTAGCGCCTGCTCCTCTTTGGGGTGAGCAGTTCTTC,CASSLSSLAPAPLWGEQFF
11,once,-,TRBV12-3/TRBV12-4,TRBJ1-5,TGTGCCAGCAGCCCCGGAGGACCCCAGCATTTT,CASSPGGPQHF
11,-,-,TRBV27,TRBJ2-1,TGTGCCAGCGGGAGTGTCTATGAGCAGTTCTTC,CASGSVYEQFF
14,-,TRBD2,TRBV20-1,TRBJ2-2,TGCAGTGCTACTAGCGGGAGGGCTTCGGGGGAGCTGTTTTTT,CSATSGRASGELFF
15,-,-,TRBV7-3,TRBJ2-1,TGTGCCAGCAGCTCCCTGGCGGGGCCCTTTAATGAGCAGTTCTTC,CASSSLAGPFNEQFF
16,-,-,TRBV7-8,TRBJ1-2,TGTGCCAGCAGCTTCTACGGGACCGGCACTAACTATGGCTACACCTTC,CASSFYGTGTNYGYTF
17,-,TRBD2,TRBV4-1,TRBJ2-3,TGCGCCAGCAGCCAAGGGGTTATCGGGAGGGTCACAGATACGCAGTATTTT,CASSQGVIGRVTDTQYF
14,-,-,TRBV27,TRBJ2-3,TGTGCCAGCAGTTTAGAGACGAACACAGATACGCAGTATTTT,CASSLETNTDTQYF
15,-,TRBD2,TRBV24-1,TRBJ2-1,TGTGCCACGGGGGTACGGACTAGCTCCTACAATGAGCAGTTCTTC,CATGVRTSSYNEQFF
19,-,TRBD2,TRBV3-1,TRBJ2-2,TGTGCCAGCAGCCCCGGGACTAGCGGGAGGGCCATTGGGACCGGGGAGCTGTTTTTT,CASSPGTSGRAIGTGELFF
13,-,-,TRBV6-2/TRBV6-3,TRBJ2-5,TGTGCCAGCAGTTACTCGACTCGAGAGACCCAGTACTTC,CASSYSTRETQYF
15,-,-,TRBV5-1,TRBJ2-7,TGCGCCAGCAGCTTAACGACAGAAGGAGCCTACGAGCAGTACTTC,CASSLTTEGAYEQYF
14,-,-,TRBV20-1,TRBJ2-2,TGCAGTGGGGGGGCAGCCGTGAACACCGGGGAGCTGTTTTTT,CSGGAAVNTGELFF
17,-,TRBD1,TRBV7-2,TRBJ1-2,TGTGCCAGCAGCTTAGATGTGGGACAGGGCTTTAACTATGGCTACACCTTC,CASSLDVGQGFNYGYTF
13,-,-,TRBV6-2/TRBV6-3,TRBJ2-7,TGTGCCAGCAGTTACTTGATCTCCTACGAGCAGTACTTC,CASSYLISYEQYF
15,-,-,TRBV5-1,TRBJ2-3,TGCGCCAGCAGCTCGACAGTTACTAGCACAGATACGCAGTATTTT,CASSSTVTSTDTQYF
14,-,TRBD2,TRBV6-4,TRBJ2-3,TGTGCCAGCAGTCGCGGACTAGACACAGATACGCAGTATTTT,CASSRGLDTDTQYF
14,-,-,TRBV15,TRBJ2-1,TGTGCCACCAGCTCAACGCGCTCCTACAATGAGCAGTTCTTC,CATSSTRSYNEQFF
15,-,TRBD2,TRBV14,TRBJ2-3,TGTGCCAGCAGCCAAGTAGCGGGGAGAGGCGATACGCAGTATTTT,CASSQVAGRGDTQYF
15,once,-,TRBV12-3/TRBV12-4,TRBJ2-1,TGTGCCAGCAGTGACAAAGGGGGGCCCACGAATGAGCAGTTCTTC,CASSDKGGPTNEQFF
14,-,-,TRBV29-1,TRBJ2-7,TGCAGCTTCGATCCCCCAGGGGTCACCGACGAGCAGTACTTC,CSFDPPGVTDEQYF
13,few,-,TRBV25-1,TRBJ2-2,TGTGCCAGCAGTGAACGGAACACCGGGGAGCTGTTTTTT,CASSERNTGELFF
14,-,-,TRBV14,TRBJ2-3,TGTGCCAGCAGCCAAGCGGGCCCCCCGACTACGCAGTATTTT,CASSQAGPPTTQYF
12,-,-,TRBV29-1,TRBJ2-1,TGCAGCGTTGAAAAGAGCCCTAGTGAGCAGTTCTTC,CSVEKSPSEQFF
14,-,TRBD2,TRBV7-9,TRBJ2-7,TGTGCCAGCCGGGCGGGAGGGCGAACCTACGAGCAGTACTTC,CASRAGGRTYEQYF
16,-,-,TRBV20-1,TRBJ1-4,TGCAGTGCTAGGGGTCGATCCGGGACCCTTAATGAAAAACTGTTTTTT,CSARGRSGTLNEKLFF
15,-,-,TRBV29-1,TRBJ2-5,TGCAGCGTTGGGGAACTAGATTCCTGGGCAGAGACCCAGTACTTC,CSVGELDSWAETQYF
15,-,-,TRBV12-3/TRBV12-4,TRBJ2-4,TGTGCCAGCAGTCCCGCACAGGGTAGTATGAACATTCAGTACTTC,CASSPAQGSMNIQYF
12,-,TRBD2,TRBV9,TRBJ2-3,TGTGCCAGCGCGGGGGGGCCAGATACGCAGTATTTT,CASAGGPDTQYF
16,-,-,TRBV5-6,TRBJ2-1,TGTGCCAGCAGCTTGGCCAGGACCTCAACCTACAATGAGCAGTTCTTC,CASSLARTSTYNEQFF
13,-,TRBD2,TRBV7-9,TRBJ2-3,TGTGCCCCCGGCGGGGGGGGGACAGATACGCAGTATTTT,CAPGGGGTDTQYF
13,-,-,TRBV5-4,TRBJ2-3,TGTGCCAGCAGCCTTGACAGGCCAGATACGCAGTATTTT,CASSLDRPDTQYF
17,-,-,TRBV4-3,TRBJ2-6,TGCGCCAGCAGCCAAGGGGGGACCGACTCTGGGGCCAACGTCCTGACTTTC,CASSQGGTDSGANVLTF
13,-,-,TRBV27,TRBJ1-3,TGTGCCAGCAGTTTATCGTTTGGAAACACCATATATTTT,CASSLSFGNTIYF
15,-,TRBD1,TRBV6-1,TRBJ2-3,TGTGCCAGCAGTGAAGTGACAGGGAGCACAGATACGCAGTATTTT,CASSEVTGSTDTQYF
14,-,-,TRBV7-9,TRBJ2-1,TGTGCCAGCAGCTTAGCGAAGGGTTTGGCAGAGCAGTTCTTC,CASSLAKGLAEQFF
16,few,-,TRBV4-3,TRBJ2-7,TGCGCCAGCAGCCAGAACCCCATAGGGGGTAGTTACGAGCAGTACTTC,CASSQNPIGGSYEQYF
11,once,-,TRBV29-1,TRBJ1-1,TGCAGCGTTACCCCTCCTACCGAAGCTTTCTTT,CSVTPPTEAFF
13,-,-,TRBV19,TRBJ1-5,TGTGCCAGTAGTATACCCCTCCTTCAGCCCCAGCATTTT,CASSIPLLQPQHF
21,-,TRBD1,TRBV4-1,TRBJ1-6,TGCGCCAGCAGCCAGCCCTGGACAGGGGCTAAATTCCACTCCTATAATTCACCCCTCCACTTT,CASSQPWTGAKFHSYNSPLHF
14,-,-,TRBV5-1,TRBJ1-2,TGCGCCAGCAGCTTCGAGGGGCAGGGGATTGGCTACACCTTC,CASSFEGQGIGYTF
15,-,-,TRBV20-1,TRBJ2-7,TGCAGTGCTAGAGATTTTCGTCTGGGTGCCCACGAGCAGTACTTC,CSARDFRLGAHEQYF
19,-,TRBD2,TRBV13,TRBJ2-1,TGTGCCAGCAGCCTAAAGGGACTAGCGGAACAGGCACCCTACAATGAGCAGTTCTTC,CASSLKGLAEQAPYNEQFF
11,few,-,TRBV6-2/TRBV6-3,TRBJ2-7,TGTGCCAGCAGTATTACCTACGAGCAGTACTTC,CASSITYEQYF
18,-,-,TRBV4-3,TRBJ1-4,TGCGCCAGCAGCCAAGAATGGCTTTCCGCCGATGTGGGTGAAAAACTGTTTTTT,CASSQEWLSADVGEKLFF
15,-,-,TRBV9,TRBJ2-7,TGTGCCAGCAGCGTAGGTTGGACGAAGGTCTACGAGCAGTACTTC,CASSVGWTKVYEQYF
13,-,-,TRBV6-1,TRBJ2-5,TGTGCCAGCAGAAAGGAACTCCAAGAGACCCAGTACTTC,CASRKELQETQYF
15,-,TRBD1,TRBV28,TRBJ2-7,TGTGCCAGCAGTTTTATCGGGACAGGGAACTACGAGCAGTACTTC,CASSFIGTGNYEQYF